The 2 T cell receptor beta chains below all came from one sample that was sequenced in a study of cytomegalovirus exposure and HLA in healthy donors. The PCR used 60 Vbeta and 13 Jbeta primers. Sequencing used immunoSEQ multiplex PCR; TCRdb keeps in-frame clones, though not all of them. This table has 95,000 to 100,000 clones, 76% appearing once. The material sequenced was PBMCs. These receptors all come from a man in his forties in good health and CMV-seronegative.

This chain links TRBV6-4 with TRBJ1-6; 7 bases map to TRBD1. CDR1 and CDR2 from the germline V gene are MRHNA and SNTAGT. V lost 5 bases, J lost 5 bases, and 6 bases stayed unmatched. The CDR3 is 15 amino acids. Here the CDR3 DNA reads TGTGCCAGCAGTCCCCAAGGGACAGATAATTCACCCCTCCACTTT. Amino acids: CASSPQGTDNSPLHF.

The DNA of the CDR3 is TGTGCCATCAGTGAGTCTTCAAACACCGGGGAGCTGTTTTTT. Translating gives CAISESSNTGELFF. J is TRBJ2-2 and V is TRBV10-3, with D unresolved. V lost 0 bases and J lost 2, with 4 bases in between. The V gene's germline CDR1 is ENHRY and CDR2 SYGVKD. The CDR3 has 14 residues.